One sample yielded the 15 T cell receptor beta chains listed below, sequenced in a study of blood T cell repertoires in COVID-19. Assay used: immunoSEQ multiplex PCR; TCRdb lists only in-frame clones, some missing. The repertoire holds about 410,000 clones, with about 91% as singletons. The sample taken for sequencing was peripheral blood. These receptors all come from a woman aged 40 to 49 with COVID-19, enrolled during active disease.

The chain uses TRBV27 and TRBJ1-1; 10 nucleotides line up with TRBD1. Unmatched junction bases numbered 9, after V lost 4 bases and J lost 4 bases. Per germline, CDR1 MNHEY and CDR2 SMNVEV (reference sequence). CDR3 size: 16 residues. The CDR3: CASSSPGQGRGTEAFF. CDR3 DNA sequence: TGTGCCAGCAGTTCCCCGGGACAGGGGAGAGGCACTGAAGCTTTCTTT.

The chain links TRBV15 to TRBJ1-3; D gene unclear. Deletions cut 0 bases from V and 0 bases from J, with 21 bases between. The CDR3 spans 20 residues. The germline V gene encodes CDR1 LNHNV and CDR2 YYDKDF (reference sequence). CDR3 sequence (DNA): TGTGCCACCAGCAGAGAACCACTCCATACTGGGCAGTCCTCTGGAAACACCATATATTTT. This codes for CATSREPLHTGQSSGNTIYF. Supplemented by reference TRBV15 and TRBJ1-3, the full variable domain reads DAMVIQNPRYQVTQFGKPVTLSCSQTLNHNVMYWYQQKSSQAPKLLFHYYDKDFNNEADTPDNFQSRRPNTSFCFLDIRSPGLGDTAMYLCATSREPLHTGQSSGNTIYFGEGSWLTVV.

This chain links TRBV19 with TRBJ1-2, with TRBD1 matching over 8 bases. This CDR3 is 15 amino acids long. CDR1 is LNHDA, CDR2 SQIVND, per germline (reference sequence). Trimming removed 5 bases from V and 3 bases from J; junction bases left unmatched: 8. The CDR3 here is CASSLDRASHYGYTF. The CDR3 DNA reads as TGTGCCAGTAGTCTGGACAGGGCGTCTCACTATGGCTACACCTTC.

The chain carries TRBV14 and TRBJ2-3; D might be TRBD2 (6 bases). The germline CDR1 and CDR2 sequences are SGHDN and FVKESK. Trimming took 1 base from V and 0 from J, leaving 14 bases between them. The CDR3 sequence is 17 residues long. For the CDR3, the DNA is TGTGCCAGCAGCCAAGCTCCGGGACTCCTGAGCACAGATACGCAGTATTTT. Its translation: CASSQAPGLLSTDTQYF.

The chain couples TRBV4-2 to TRBJ1-2, with 10 nucleotides matching TRBD1. V trimming: 0 bases; J trimming: 8 bases; junction bases outside the gene matches: 3. CDR3 length equals 14 residues. Per the germline V gene, CDR1 is LGHNA and CDR2 is YNFKEQ. Here the CDR3 reads CASSQEGTGAGYTF. The CDR3 coding sequence is TGTGCCAGCAGCCAAGAAGGGACAGGGGCGGGCTACACCTTC.

This chain's CDR3 is CATGIGTGAGTEAFF. CDR3 DNA: TGTGCCACGGGGATAGGGACAGGGGCAGGGACTGAAGCTTTCTTT. The V and J genes are TRBV15 and TRBJ1-1, with 10 bases aligning to TRBD1. Germline loops: CDR1 LNHNV, CDR2 YYDKDF (reference sequence). Trimming at V came to 9 bases and at J to 5 bases, leaving 12 bases not matched to a gene. CDR3 size: 15 residues.

V is TRBV5-4 and J is TRBJ2-2; D ambiguous. This CDR3 comprises 16 residues. Germline values: CDR1 SGHNT, CDR2 YYREEE (reference sequence). Between the trimmed V and J ends, which lost 0 bases and 0 bases, there was a span of 9 bases. This CDR3 reads CASSLVGQANTGELFF. The CDR3 DNA is TGTGCCAGCAGCTTGGTAGGCCAGGCGAACACCGGGGAGCTGTTTTTT. Looking up the rest from reference TRBV5-4 and TRBJ2-2 gives the full variable domain: ETGVTQSPTHLIKTRGQQVTLRCSSQSGHNTVSWYQQALGQGPQFIFQYYREEENGRGNFPPRFSGLQFPNYSSELNVNALELDDSALYLCASSLVGQANTGELFFGEGSRLTVL.

The chain carries TRBV5-8 and TRBJ1-2; D not certain. Trimming removed 8 bases from V and 3 bases from J, with 11 bases in between. The CDR3 consists of 12 residues. The V gene's germline CDR1 is SGHTS and CDR2 YDEGEE. The DNA for the CDR3 is TGTGCCAGTGGACGGGGTGACTATGGCTACACCTTC. It translates to CASGRGDYGYTF.

V gene TRBV4-1 combines with J gene TRBJ2-5; 7 nucleotides line up with TRBD1. The germline CDR1 and CDR2 sequences are MGHRA and YSYEKL. Trimming took 5 bases from V and 1 from J; bases not matched to a gene: 7. CDR3 size: 15 residues. The DNA of the CDR3 is TGCGCCAGCAGCAAAAACAGACAGGGCCAAGAGACCCAGTACTTC. Its translation: CASSKNRQGQETQYF.

V is TRBV27 and J is TRBJ1-3; D is undetermined. From germline, CDR1 is MNHEY and CDR2 SMNVEV (reference sequence). Trimming left V 5 bases short and J 0 bases short, with 14 bases between. The CDR3 has 16 residues. The chain's CDR3 is CASSLNPPDSGNTIYF. The DNA for the CDR3 is TGTGCCAGCAGTCTCAACCCCCCAGACTCTGGAAACACCATATATTTT.

V gene TRBV6-2 or TRBV6-3 combines with J gene TRBJ2-1; the match to TRBD2 covers 10 bases. The CDR3 covers 17 residues. Germline CDR1 is MNHEY and CDR2 is SVGEGT. With V trimmed by 0 bases and J by 7 bases, 9 bases remained unmatched. CDR3 loop: CASSYSRSGGRMNEQFF. The CDR3 coding sequence is TGTGCCAGCAGTTACTCGCGTAGCGGGGGGCGAATGAATGAGCAGTTCTTC.

The gene calls are TRBV29-1 and TRBJ2-5, with TRBD1 identical over 7 bases. The CDR3 is 13 residues long. The germline V gene encodes CDR1 SQVTM and CDR2 ANQGSEA. Trimming at V came to 2 bases and at J to 1 base, leaving 1 base not matched to a gene. DNA for the CDR3: TGCAGCGTTGAAAAGGGGGCCCAAGAGACCCAGTACTTC. Encoded protein: CSVEKGAQETQYF. Together with reference TRBV29-1 and TRBJ2-5, the CDR3 gives the full variable domain: SAVISQKPSRDICQRGTSLTIQCQVDSQVTMMFWYRQQPGQSLTLIATANQGSEATYESGFVIDKFPISRPNLTFSTLTVSNMSPEDSSIYLCSVEKGAQETQYFGPGTRLLVL.

The count of this clone is one. This chain joins TRBV7-2 and TRBJ1-2, with 9 bases identical to TRBD1. The CDR3 extends over 14 amino acids. Germline-derived CDR1 and CDR2 are SGHTA and FQGNSA. V trimming: 4 bases; J trimming: 4 bases; junction bases outside the gene matches: 4. CDR3 bases: TGTGCCAGCAGCTCACCGACAGGGGGCTATGGCTACACCTTC. Its protein is CASSSPTGGYGYTF. Full variable domain (missing parts from reference TRBV7-2 and TRBJ1-2): GAGVSQSPSNKVTEKGKDVELRCDPISGHTALYWYRQSLGQGLEFLIYFQGNSAPDKSGLPSDRFSAERTGGSVSTLTIQRTQQEDSAVYLCASSSPTGGYGYTFGSGTRLTVV.

The V call is TRBV29-1, the J call TRBJ1-2; D call uncertain. The CDR3 is 14 residues long. V was pared by 3 bases and J by 2 bases, with 13 bases between. Germline loops: CDR1 SQVTM, CDR2 ANQGSEA. CDR3 loop: CSVDGRVGNYGYTF. In DNA form, the CDR3 reads TGCAGCGTTGATGGGAGGGTAGGGAACTATGGCTACACCTTC.

This clone occurred once. The V and J genes are TRBV30 and TRBJ1-1; D is ambiguous. V shed 4 bases and J shed 6 bases, with 12 bases lying between them. The CDR3 loop spans 12 amino acids. Per the germline V gene, CDR1 is GTSNPN and CDR2 is SVGIG (reference sequence). CDR3 residues: CAWTDQWSEAFF. Written as DNA, the CDR3 is TGTGCCTGGACCGATCAGTGGTCTGAAGCTTTCTTT.